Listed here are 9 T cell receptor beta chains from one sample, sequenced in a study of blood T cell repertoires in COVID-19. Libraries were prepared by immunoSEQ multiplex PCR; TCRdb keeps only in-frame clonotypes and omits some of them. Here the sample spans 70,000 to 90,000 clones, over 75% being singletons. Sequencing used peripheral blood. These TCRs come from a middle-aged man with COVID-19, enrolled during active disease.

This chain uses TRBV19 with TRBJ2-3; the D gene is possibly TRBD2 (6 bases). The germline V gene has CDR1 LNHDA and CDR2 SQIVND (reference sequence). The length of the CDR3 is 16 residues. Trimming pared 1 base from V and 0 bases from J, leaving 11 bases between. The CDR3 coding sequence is TGTGCCAGTAGTATAGGTAGCGGCGTTAGCACAGATACGCAGTATTTT. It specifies CASSIGSGVSTDTQYF.

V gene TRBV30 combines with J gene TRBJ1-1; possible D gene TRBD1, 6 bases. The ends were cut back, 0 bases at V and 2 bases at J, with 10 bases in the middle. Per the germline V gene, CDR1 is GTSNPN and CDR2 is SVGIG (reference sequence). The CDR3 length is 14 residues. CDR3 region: CAWSVGTFNTEAFF. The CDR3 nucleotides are TGTGCCTGGAGTGTAGGGACATTTAACACTGAAGCTTTCTTT. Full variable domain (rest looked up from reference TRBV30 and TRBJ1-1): SQTIHQWPATLVQPVGSPLSLECTVEGTSNPNLYWYRQAAGRGLQLLFYSVGIGQISSEVPQNLSASRPQDRQFILSSKKLLLSDSGFYLCAWSVGTFNTEAFFGQGTRLTVV.

The CDR3: CASSTGISNQPQHF. CDR3 DNA sequence: TGTGCCAGCAGTACGGGGATCAGCAATCAGCCCCAGCATTTT. The gene calls are TRBV28 and TRBJ1-5; D is undetermined. The V end lost 5 bases, the J end lost 1 base, and 9 bases lay between the germline ends. The CDR3 is 14 residues long. Germline CDR1 and CDR2: MDHEN and SYDVKM.

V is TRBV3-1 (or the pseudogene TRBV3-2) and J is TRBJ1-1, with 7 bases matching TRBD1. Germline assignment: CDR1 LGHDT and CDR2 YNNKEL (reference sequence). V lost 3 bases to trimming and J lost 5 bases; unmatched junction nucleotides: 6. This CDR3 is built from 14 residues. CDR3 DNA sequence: TGTGCCAGCAGCCACAGTACAGGGGATACTGAAGCTTTCTTT. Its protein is CASSHSTGDTEAFF.

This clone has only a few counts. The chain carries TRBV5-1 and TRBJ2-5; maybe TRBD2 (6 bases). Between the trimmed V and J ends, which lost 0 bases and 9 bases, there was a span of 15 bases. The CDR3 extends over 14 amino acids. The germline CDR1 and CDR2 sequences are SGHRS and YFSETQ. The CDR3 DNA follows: TGCGCCAGCAGCTTGGTTGGGGGGATGACAGCCCAGTACTTC. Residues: CASSLVGGMTAQYF. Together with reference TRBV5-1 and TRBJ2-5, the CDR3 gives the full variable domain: KAGVTQTPRYLIKTRGQQVTLSCSPISGHRSVSWYQQTPGQGLQFLFEYFSETQRNKGNFPGRFSGRQFSNSRSEMNVSTLELGDSALYLCASSLVGGMTAQYFGPGTRLLVL.

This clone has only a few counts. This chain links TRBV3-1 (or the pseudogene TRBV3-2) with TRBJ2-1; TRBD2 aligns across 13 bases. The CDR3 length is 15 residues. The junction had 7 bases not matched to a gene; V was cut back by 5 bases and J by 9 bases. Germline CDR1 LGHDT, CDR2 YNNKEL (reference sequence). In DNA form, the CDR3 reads TGTGCCAGCAGCGCACGGACTAGCGGGAGACTTGAGCAGTTCTTC. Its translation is CASSARTSGRLEQFF.

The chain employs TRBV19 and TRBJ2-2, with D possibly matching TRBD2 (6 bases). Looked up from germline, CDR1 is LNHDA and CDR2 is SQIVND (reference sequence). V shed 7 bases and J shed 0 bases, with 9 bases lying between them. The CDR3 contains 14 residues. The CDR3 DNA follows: TGTGCCAGTAATCTAGCGCCGAACACCGGGGAGCTGTTTTTT. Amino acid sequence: CASNLAPNTGELFF.

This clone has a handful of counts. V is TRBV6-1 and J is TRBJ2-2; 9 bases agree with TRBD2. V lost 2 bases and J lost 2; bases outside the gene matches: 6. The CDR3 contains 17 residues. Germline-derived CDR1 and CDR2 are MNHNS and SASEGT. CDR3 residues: CASSEYASGINTGELFF. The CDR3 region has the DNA TGTGCCAGCAGTGAATATGCTAGCGGGATAAACACCGGGGAGCTGTTTTTT.

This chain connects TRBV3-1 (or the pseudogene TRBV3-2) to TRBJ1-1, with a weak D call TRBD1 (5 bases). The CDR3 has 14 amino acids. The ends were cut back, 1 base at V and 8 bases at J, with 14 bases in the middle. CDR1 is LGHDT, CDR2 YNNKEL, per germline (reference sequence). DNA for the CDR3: TGTGCCAGCAGCCAAGGGCTCCGGGGGGGGGAAGCTTTCTTT. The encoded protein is CASSQGLRGGEAFF.